The 7 T cell receptor beta chains listed next were all sequenced from one sample in a study of blood T cell repertoires in COVID-19. Sequencing used immunoSEQ multiplex PCR; TCRdb keeps in-frame clones, though not all of them. Of hundreds of thousands of clones listed, roughly 84% are singletons. The specimen sequenced was PBMCs or T cells enriched from blood (not recorded which). These receptors originate from a woman in her thirties or forties who had recovered from COVID-19.

Concerning this clone: This same CDR3 is encoded by further DNA sequences in the sample. The chain employs TRBV7-9 and TRBJ2-5, with a weak D call TRBD2 (5 bases). The CDR3 covers 13 residues. Trimming stripped 0 bases from V and 5 bases from J, with 7 bases between. Germline lookup yields CDR1 SEHNR and CDR2 FQNEAQ (reference sequence). The CDR3: CASSLAGDETQYF. The CDR3 DNA sequence: TGTGCCAGCAGCTTAGCGGGAGATGAGACCCAGTACTTC.

V and J are TRBV7-2 and TRBJ2-5; 14 nucleotides match TRBD2. V shed 5 bases, J shed 3 bases, and the junction held 8 bases outside the gene matches. The CDR3 extends over 17 amino acids. Germline V gene data show CDR1 as SGHTA and CDR2 as FQGNSA. The DNA of the CDR3 is TGTGCCAGCAGCCTCCAAGAGACTAGCGGGAGGGAAGAGACCCAGTACTTC. Amino acids: CASSLQETSGREETQYF.

This clone was seen just once. J is TRBJ2-5 and V is TRBV6-2 or TRBV6-3; 10 bases match TRBD2. CDR1 is MNHEY, CDR2 SVGEGT, per germline. Trimming took 2 bases from V and 0 from J; bases not matched to a gene: 3. The CDR3 totals 16 residues. This CDR3 is CASSYISGRYQETQYF. The CDR3 DNA follows: TGTGCCAGCAGTTACATTAGCGGGAGGTACCAAGAGACCCAGTACTTC.

The chain recombines TRBV11-3 with TRBJ2-2; D ambiguous. V lost 1 base and J 3 bases, leaving 6 bases between the germline ends. Germline V gene sequence: CDR1 SGHNT, CDR2 YENEEA. This CDR3 has 14 amino acids. The CDR3 is CASSLAPYTGELFF. The CDR3 DNA follows: TGTGCCAGCAGCTTAGCTCCCTACACCGGGGAGCTGTTTTTT.

The CDR3 here is CASSKRSLGQGAGDQPQHF. CDR3 DNA: TGTGCCAGCAGCAAAAGATCCCTAGGACAGGGGGCCGGTGATCAGCCCCAGCATTTT. This rearrangement joins TRBV21-1 to TRBJ1-5; the table's D gene call, TRBD1, was not cross checked with the DNA. TRBV21-1 is tagged as a pseudogene. The CDR3 is 19 amino acids.

The rearrangement links TRBV5-1 to TRBJ2-5; 9 bases map to TRBD2. CDR3 length: 16 amino acids. Germline CDR1 and CDR2: SGHRS and YFSETQ. The V segment lost 4 bases and the J segment 5 bases; nucleotides outside the gene matches: 12. The CDR3 region has the DNA TGCGCCAGCAGCCCCGGGCGGCGGGAGGGCCTTGAGACCCAGTACTTC. Protein: CASSPGRREGLETQYF.

This chain connects TRBV19 to TRBJ2-5, with 7 bases aligning to TRBD2. Germline CDR1 and CDR2: LNHDA and SQIVND (reference sequence). The CDR3 spans 15 residues. The V and J ends lost 5 bases and 5 bases, in that order; junction bases with no gene match: 11. The CDR3 coding sequence is TGTGCCAGTAGTGGGGGGGGTCTATCTGAGGAGACCCAGTACTTC. Its protein product is CASSGGGLSEETQYF.